Each of the 11 T cell receptor beta chains below was sequenced from the same sample in a study of blood T cell repertoires in COVID-19. Method: immunoSEQ multiplex PCR; TCRdb's copy keeps in-frame clones and lacks some. The sample yields approximately 66,000 clones, over 70% seen once. The sequenced sample consisted of peripheral blood. These receptors came from a man aged 55 to 69 with acute or convalescent COVID-19.

The CDR3 spells CASSQRGNEQFF. CDR3 sequence (DNA): TGCGCCAGCAGCCAAAGGGGGAATGAGCAGTTCTTC. The rearrangement links TRBV4-1 to TRBJ2-1; perhaps TRBD1 as D (6 bases). V lost 2 bases and J lost 7, with 6 bases in between. CDR1 is MGHRA and CDR2 is YSYEKL in the germline V gene. The CDR3 has 12 amino acids.

This clone was counted only a few times. The rearrangement links TRBV24-1 to TRBJ2-1; TRBD1 aligns across 7 bases. The CDR3 extends over 16 amino acids. The germline gives CDR1 KGHDR, CDR2 SFDVKD. J was trimmed by 6 bases and V by 3 bases; bases with no gene match: 10. The CDR3 sequence: CATSDQTGPWFNEQFF. CDR3 DNA sequence: TGTGCCACCAGTGATCAGACAGGGCCCTGGTTCAATGAGCAGTTCTTC.

J is TRBJ1-4 and V is TRBV6-5, with D tentatively TRBD1 (5 bases). In germline, CDR1 is MNHEY, CDR2 SVGAGI. Trimming left V 7 bases short and J 3 bases short, with 12 bases between. The CDR3 is made up of 14 amino acids. CDR3 loop: CASNFGDSNEKLFF. The CDR3 DNA follows: TGTGCCAGCAATTTCGGGGACTCTAATGAAAAACTGTTTTTT.

CDR3: CASSAGSQETQYF. CDR3 DNA: TGTGCCAGCAGTGCTGGGAGCCAAGAGACCCAGTACTTC. The V and J genes are TRBV7-3 and TRBJ2-5, with a weak D call TRBD2 (5 bases). CDR3 length equals 13 residues. The germline V gene encodes CDR1 SGHTA and CDR2 FQGTGA. V gave up 6 bases and J gave up 1 base, with 9 bases separating them.

This clone was recorded a few times. The rearrangement uses TRBV6-4 and TRBJ1-5; D perhaps matches TRBD1 (6 bases). Deletions cut 5 bases from V and 11 bases from J, with 16 bases between. This CDR3 comprises 13 residues. The germline gives CDR1 MRHNA, CDR2 SNTAGT. This CDR3 reads CASSPADSQAQHF. Here the CDR3 DNA reads TGTGCCAGCAGTCCAGCGGACAGCCAAGCCCAGCATTTT.

This chain uses TRBV5-1 with TRBJ1-1; TRBD1 is a possible D gene (5 bases). Trimming stripped 6 bases from V and 2 bases from J, with 17 bases between. This CDR3 has 15 residues. Germline V gene sequence: CDR1 SGHRS, CDR2 YFSETQ. The CDR3 region has the DNA TGCGCCAGCAACCCAACCAGGGTGCACAACACTGAAGCTTTCTTT. It translates to CASNPTRVHNTEAFF.

Of note for this clone: The same CDR3 is also encoded by other DNA sequences in this sample. The rearrangement joins TRBV14 to TRBJ2-1; unclear D gene. The CDR3 is made up of 12 amino acids. Germline V CDR1 and CDR2: SGHDN, FVKESK. V lost 1 base and J 8 bases, leaving 6 bases between the germline ends. The CDR3, as DNA: TGTGCCAGCAGCCAAGTTCGAGATGAGCAGTTCTTC. Protein sequence: CASSQVRDEQFF. The full variable domain, its missing parts supplied by reference TRBV14 and TRBJ2-1, is EAGVTQFPSHSVIEKGQTVTLRCDPISGHDNLYWYRRVMGKEIKFLLHFVKESKQDESGMPNNRFLAERTGGTYSTLKVQPAELEDSGVYFCASSQVRDEQFFGPGTRLTVL.

V and J are TRBV4-2 and TRBJ2-3, with TRBD2 matching 10 bases. The germline gives CDR1 LGHNA, CDR2 YNFKEQ. CDR3 length: 15 amino acids. With 2 bases clipped from V and 2 bases from J, the junction kept 1 base outside the gene matches. In DNA, the CDR3 is TGTGCCAGCAGCCAACTAGCGGGGGCCACAGATACGCAGTATTTT. It yields the protein CASSQLAGATDTQYF.

This chain uses TRBV5-4 with TRBJ1-6; TRBD1 matches 7 bases. The CDR3 sequence is 14 residues long. Trimming removed 2 bases from V and 5 bases from J; junction bases left unmatched: 1. The germline CDR1 and CDR2 sequences are SGHNT and YYREEE (reference sequence). The CDR3 DNA reads as TGTGCCAGCAGCTTCACAGGGGATAATTCACCCCTCCACTTT. It encodes CASSFTGDNSPLHF.

This clone appeared a few times. Other nucleotide sequences in the sample specify the same CDR3. J is TRBJ1-2 and V is TRBV19; 7 nucleotides agree with TRBD1. Per the germline V gene, CDR1 is LNHDA and CDR2 is SQIVND (reference sequence). V gave up 9 bases and J gave up 4 bases; unmatched junction bases: 2. CDR3 length equals 11 residues. The CDR3 protein is CASRQGYGYTF. The CDR3 nucleotides are TGTGCCAGCCGACAGGGCTATGGCTACACCTTC.

The rearrangement uses TRBV19 and TRBJ1-1, with 8 bases that match TRBD1. Germline-derived CDR1 and CDR2 are LNHDA and SQIVND (reference sequence). The CDR3 consists of 14 residues. V trimming: 7 bases; J trimming: 4 bases; junction bases outside the gene matches: 8. As DNA, the CDR3 is TGTGCCAGTAATCACAGGGGGAGCGGCACTGAAGCTTTCTTT. Protein sequence: CASNHRGSGTEAFF.